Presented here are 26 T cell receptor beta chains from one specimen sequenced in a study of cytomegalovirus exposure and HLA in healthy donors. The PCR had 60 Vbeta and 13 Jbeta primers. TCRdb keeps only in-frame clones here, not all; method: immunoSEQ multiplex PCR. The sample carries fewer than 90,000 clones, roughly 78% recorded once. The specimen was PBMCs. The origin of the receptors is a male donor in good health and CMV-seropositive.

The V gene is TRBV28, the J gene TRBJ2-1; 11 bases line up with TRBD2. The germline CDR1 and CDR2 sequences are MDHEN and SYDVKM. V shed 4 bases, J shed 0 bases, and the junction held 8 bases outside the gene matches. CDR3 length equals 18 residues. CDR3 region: CASSSRLAGYSSYNEQFF. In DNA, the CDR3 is TGTGCCAGCAGTTCACGACTAGCGGGGTATAGCTCCTACAATGAGCAGTTCTTC.

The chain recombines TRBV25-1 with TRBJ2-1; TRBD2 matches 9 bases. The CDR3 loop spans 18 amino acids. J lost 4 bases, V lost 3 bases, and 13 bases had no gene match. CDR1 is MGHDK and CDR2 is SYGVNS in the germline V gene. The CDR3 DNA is TGTGCCAGCAGTGAGAGGCTAGCGGGAAATGGGCCTTACAATGAGCAGTTCTTC. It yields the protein CASSERLAGNGPYNEQFF.

CDR3 coding DNA: TGCGCCAGCAGCCAAGATAGTTGGCGGAACTCCTACAATGAGCAGTTCTTC. Protein: CASSQDSWRNSYNEQFF. The chain carries TRBV4-1 and TRBJ2-1; D is unclear. The CDR3 length is 17 residues. CDR1 and CDR2 from the germline V gene are MGHRA and YSYEKL. Trimming took off 0 bases at V and 0 bases at J, with 12 bases between the two ends.

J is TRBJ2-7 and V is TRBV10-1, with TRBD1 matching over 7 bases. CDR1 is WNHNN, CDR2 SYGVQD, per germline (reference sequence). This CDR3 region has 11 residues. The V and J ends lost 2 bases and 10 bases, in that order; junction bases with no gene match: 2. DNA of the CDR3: TGCGCCAGCAGTGAGGGGACAGTCCAGTACTTC. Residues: CASSEGTVQYF.

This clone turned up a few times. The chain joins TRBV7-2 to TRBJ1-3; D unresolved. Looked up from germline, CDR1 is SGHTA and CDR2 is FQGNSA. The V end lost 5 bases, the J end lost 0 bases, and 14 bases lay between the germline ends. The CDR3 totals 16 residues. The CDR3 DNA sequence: TGTGCCAGCAGCAGAGGCGGTTCGAGCTCTGGAAACACCATATATTTT. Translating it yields CASSRGGSSSGNTIYF.

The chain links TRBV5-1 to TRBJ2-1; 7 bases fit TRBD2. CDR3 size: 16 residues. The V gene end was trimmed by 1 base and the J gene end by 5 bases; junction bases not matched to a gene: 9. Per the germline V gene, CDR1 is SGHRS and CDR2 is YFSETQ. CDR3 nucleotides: TGCGCCAGCAGCTTGATGGACGGGAGGCGGGACAATGAGCAGTTCTTC. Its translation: CASSLMDGRRDNEQFF.

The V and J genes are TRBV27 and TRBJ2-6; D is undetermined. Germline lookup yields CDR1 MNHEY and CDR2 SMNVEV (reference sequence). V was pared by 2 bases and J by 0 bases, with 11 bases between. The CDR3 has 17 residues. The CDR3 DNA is TGTGCCAGCAGTTTAAGCAGCCAGGCCTCTGGGGCCAACGTCCTGACTTTC. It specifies CASSLSSQASGANVLTF.

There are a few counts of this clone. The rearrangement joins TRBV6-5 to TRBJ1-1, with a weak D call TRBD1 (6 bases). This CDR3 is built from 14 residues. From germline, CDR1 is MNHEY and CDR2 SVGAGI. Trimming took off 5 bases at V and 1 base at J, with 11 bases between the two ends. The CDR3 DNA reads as TGTGCCAGCAGTCCCGGGACATCGAACACTGAAGCTTTCTTT. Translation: CASSPGTSNTEAFF.

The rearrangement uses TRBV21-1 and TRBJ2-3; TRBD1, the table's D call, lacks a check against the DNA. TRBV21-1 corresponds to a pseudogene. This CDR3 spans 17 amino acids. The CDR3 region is CASSILPGTGSTDTQYF. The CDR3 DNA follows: TGTGCCAGCAGCATCCTCCCCGGGACAGGGAGCACAGATACGCAGTATTTT.

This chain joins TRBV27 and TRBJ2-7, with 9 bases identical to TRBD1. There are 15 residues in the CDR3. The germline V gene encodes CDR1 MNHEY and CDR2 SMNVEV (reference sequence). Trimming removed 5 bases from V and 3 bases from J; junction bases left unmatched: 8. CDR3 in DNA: TGTGCCAGCAGTCCCGGGACAGGGAATATCTACGAGCAGTACTTC. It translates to CASSPGTGNIYEQYF.

The CDR3 here is CASSLGREGVYGYTF. The CDR3 region has the DNA TGTGCCAGCAGCTTGGGTCGGGAGGGTGTCTATGGCTACACCTTC. V and J are TRBV7-3 and TRBJ1-2, with D uncertain. The CDR3 sequence is 15 residues long. Germline V gene lookup returns CDR1 SGHTA and CDR2 FQGTGA. V lost 3 bases and J 4 bases, leaving 15 bases between the germline ends.

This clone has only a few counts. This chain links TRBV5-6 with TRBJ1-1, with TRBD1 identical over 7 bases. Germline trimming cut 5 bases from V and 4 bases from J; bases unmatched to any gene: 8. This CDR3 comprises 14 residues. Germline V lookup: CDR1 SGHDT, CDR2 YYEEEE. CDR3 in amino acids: CASRDTDRITEAFF. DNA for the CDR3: TGTGCCAGCAGAGATACGGACAGGATCACTGAAGCTTTCTTT.

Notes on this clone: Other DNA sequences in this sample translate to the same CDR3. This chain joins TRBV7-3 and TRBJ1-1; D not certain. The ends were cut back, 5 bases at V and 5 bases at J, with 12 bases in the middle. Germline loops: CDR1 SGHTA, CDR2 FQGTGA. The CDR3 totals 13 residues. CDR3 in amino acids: CASSLRGGTEAFF. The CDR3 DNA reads TGTGCCAGCAGCCTCCGCGGTGGGACTGAAGCTTTCTTT.

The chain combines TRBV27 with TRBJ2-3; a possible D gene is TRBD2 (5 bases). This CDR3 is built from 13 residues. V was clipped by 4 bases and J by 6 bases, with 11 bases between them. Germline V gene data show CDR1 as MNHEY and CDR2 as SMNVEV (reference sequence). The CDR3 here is CASSSKQRDTQYF. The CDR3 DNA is TGTGCCAGCAGTTCGAAACAGCGGGATACGCAGTATTTT.

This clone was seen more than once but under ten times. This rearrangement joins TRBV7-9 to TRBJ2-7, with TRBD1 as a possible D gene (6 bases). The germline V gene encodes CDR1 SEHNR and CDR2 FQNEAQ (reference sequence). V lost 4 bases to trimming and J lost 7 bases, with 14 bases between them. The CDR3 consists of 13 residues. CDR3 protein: CASSSSQGGEQYF. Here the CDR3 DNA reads TGTGCCAGCAGCTCTTCACAGGGTGGAGAGCAGTACTTC. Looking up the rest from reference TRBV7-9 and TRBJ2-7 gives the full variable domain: DTGVSQNPRHKITKRGQNVTFRCDPISEHNRLYWYRQTLGQGPEFLTYFQNEAQLEKSRLLSDRFSAERPKGSFSTLEIQRTEQGDSAMYLCASSSSQGGEQYFGPGTRLTVT.

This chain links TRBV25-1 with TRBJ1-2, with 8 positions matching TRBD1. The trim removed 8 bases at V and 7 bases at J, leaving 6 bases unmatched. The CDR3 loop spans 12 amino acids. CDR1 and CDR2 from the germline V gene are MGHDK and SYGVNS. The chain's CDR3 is CASGTGGGGYTF. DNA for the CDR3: TGTGCCAGCGGGACAGGTGGTGGTGGCTACACCTTC.

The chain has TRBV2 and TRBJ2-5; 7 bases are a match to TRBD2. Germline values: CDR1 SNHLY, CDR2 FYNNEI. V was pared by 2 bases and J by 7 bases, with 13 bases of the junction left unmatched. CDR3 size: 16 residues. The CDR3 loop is CASSESGGDPGATQYF. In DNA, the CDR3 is TGTGCCAGCAGTGAATCTGGGGGGGACCCCGGGGCGACCCAGTACTTC.

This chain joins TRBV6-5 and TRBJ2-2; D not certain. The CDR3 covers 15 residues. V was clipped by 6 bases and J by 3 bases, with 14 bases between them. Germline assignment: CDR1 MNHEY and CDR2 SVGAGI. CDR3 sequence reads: CASSAGATHTGELFF. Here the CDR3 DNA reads TGTGCCAGCAGCGCCGGAGCGACCCACACCGGGGAGCTGTTTTTT.

CDR3 DNA: TGTGCCTGGAGAGGACTCGAACTTAGTGATGGCTACACCTTC. Translating gives CAWRGLELSDGYTF. This chain links TRBV30 with TRBJ1-2, with D uncertain. The CDR3 runs to 14 residues. The V end lost 3 bases, the J end lost 6 bases, and 17 bases lay between the germline ends. Germline CDR1 reads GTSNPN; CDR2 reads SVGIG (reference sequence).

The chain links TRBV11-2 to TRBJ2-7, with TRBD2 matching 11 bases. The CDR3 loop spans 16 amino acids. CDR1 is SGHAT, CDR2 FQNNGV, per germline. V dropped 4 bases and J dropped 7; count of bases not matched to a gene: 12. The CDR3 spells CASSSIAGGPDYEQYF. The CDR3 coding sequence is TGTGCCAGCAGCTCAATAGCGGGAGGGCCAGACTATGAGCAGTACTTC.

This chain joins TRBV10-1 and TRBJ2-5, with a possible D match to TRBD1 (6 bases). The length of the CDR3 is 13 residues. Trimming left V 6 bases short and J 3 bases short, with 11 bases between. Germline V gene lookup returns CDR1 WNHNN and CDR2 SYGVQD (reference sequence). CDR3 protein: CASSSPGEETQYF. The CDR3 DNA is TGCGCCAGCAGCTCGCCAGGGGAAGAGACCCAGTACTTC.

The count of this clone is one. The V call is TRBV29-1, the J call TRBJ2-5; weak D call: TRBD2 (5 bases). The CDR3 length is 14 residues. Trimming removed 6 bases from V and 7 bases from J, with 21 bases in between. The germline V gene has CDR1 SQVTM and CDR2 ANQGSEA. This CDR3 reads CSVPPFGVAGTQYF. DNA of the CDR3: TGCAGCGTACCCCCGTTCGGGGTCGCCGGGACCCAGTACTTC.

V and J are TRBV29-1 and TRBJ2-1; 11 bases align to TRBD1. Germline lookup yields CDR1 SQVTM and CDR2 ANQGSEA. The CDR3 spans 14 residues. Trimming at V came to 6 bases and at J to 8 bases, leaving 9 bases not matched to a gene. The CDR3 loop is CSVAGTGGTDEQFF. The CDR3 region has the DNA TGCAGCGTCGCCGGGACAGGGGGGACCGATGAGCAGTTCTTC.

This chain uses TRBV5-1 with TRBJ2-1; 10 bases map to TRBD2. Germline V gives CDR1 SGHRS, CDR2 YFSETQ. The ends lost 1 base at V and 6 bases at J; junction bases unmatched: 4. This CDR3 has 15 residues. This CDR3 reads CASSLFPSGSNEQFF. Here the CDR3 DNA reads TGCGCCAGCAGCTTGTTTCCTAGCGGGAGCAATGAGCAGTTCTTC.

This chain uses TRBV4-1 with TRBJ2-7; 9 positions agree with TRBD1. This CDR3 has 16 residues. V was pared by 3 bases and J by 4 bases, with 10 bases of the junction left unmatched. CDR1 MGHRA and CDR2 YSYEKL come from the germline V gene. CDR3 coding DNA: TGCGCCAGCAGCCATAGGAGTGGGACAGGGCTATACGAGCAGTACTTC. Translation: CASSHRSGTGLYEQYF.

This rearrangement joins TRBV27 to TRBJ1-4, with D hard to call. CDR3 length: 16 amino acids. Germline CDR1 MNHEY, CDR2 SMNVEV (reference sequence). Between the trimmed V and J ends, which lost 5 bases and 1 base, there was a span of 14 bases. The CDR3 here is CASSPRLIQTNEKLFF. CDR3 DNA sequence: TGTGCCAGCAGTCCCCGACTAATACAAACTAATGAAAAACTGTTTTTT. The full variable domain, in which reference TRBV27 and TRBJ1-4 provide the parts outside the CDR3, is EAQVTQNPRYLITVTGKKLTVTCSQNMNHEYMSWYRQDPGLGLRQIYYSMNVEVTDKGDVPEGYKVSRKEKRNFPLILESPSPNQTSLYFCASSPRLIQTNEKLFFGSGTQLSVL.